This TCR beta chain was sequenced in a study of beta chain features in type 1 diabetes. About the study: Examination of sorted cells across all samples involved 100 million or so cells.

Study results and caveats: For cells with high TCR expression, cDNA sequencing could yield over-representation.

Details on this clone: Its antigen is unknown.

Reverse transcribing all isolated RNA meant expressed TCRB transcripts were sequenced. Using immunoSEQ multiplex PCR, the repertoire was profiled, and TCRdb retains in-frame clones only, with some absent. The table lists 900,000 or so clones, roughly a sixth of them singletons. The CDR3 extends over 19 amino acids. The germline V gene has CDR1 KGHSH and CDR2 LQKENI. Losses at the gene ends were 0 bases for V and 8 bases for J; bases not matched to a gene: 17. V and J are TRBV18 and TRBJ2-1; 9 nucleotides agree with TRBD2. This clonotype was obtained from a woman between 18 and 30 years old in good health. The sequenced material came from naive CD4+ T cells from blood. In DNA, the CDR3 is TGTGCCAGCTCACCACCTGGCGGTAGCGGGAGCCGACGAGGGGATGAGCAGTTCTTC. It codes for CASSPPGGSGSRRGDEQFF.